The present T cell receptor beta chain was sequenced within a study of cytomegalovirus exposure and HLA in healthy donors. PCR amplification relied on 60 Vbeta primers (plus 13 Jbeta primers). The protocol was immunoSEQ multiplex PCR, while the TCRdb copy is restricted to in-frame clones and leaves out a portion. The table has 130,000 or so clones, 84% seen once; the top ten hold 2.5% to 3.5%. As regards this clone: Its antigen is as yet unknown.

Notes on the study in general: For most TCR sequences rarity was the rule, although some public TCRs occurred in many donors. Of the V segments, some could not be distinguished, including TRBV6-2 and TRBV6-3, and were excluded. Highly shared variants forming one cluster were likely a sequencing artifact.

Trimming took 4 bases from V and 10 from J; bases not matched to a gene: 8. The germline V gene has CDR1 SGDLS and CDR2 YYNGEE. CDR3 size: 13 residues. The TCR was taken from a woman aged 18-35 years in good health and CMV-seropositive. Specimen: PBMCs. The rearrangement uses TRBV9 and TRBJ1-2, with TRBD1 matching over 9 bases. The CDR3 reads CASSLSDRGSYTF. The CDR3 region has the DNA TGTGCCAGCAGCCTTTCGGACAGGGGTTCCTACACCTTC.